This TCR beta chain was captured in a study of blood T cells in healthy people across ages. This CDR3 has 14 amino acids. With 1 base removed from V and 5 bases from J, the gap between germline ends came to 9 bases. In this sample, this clonotype turned up a few times. Approximately 10 milliliters was the volume of peripheral blood drawn from each donor. Alongside a J-beta primer mix, a sample-barcoded 5' primer served in a second PCR lasting roughly 6 to 12 cycles. A tag from a template-switch adaptor with 12 random nucleotides marked each cDNA molecule. MiXCR was run by TCRdb on the 5' RACE reads, yielding one entry per CDR3 protein. This sample has roughly 800,000 distinct CDR3 sequences, with nearly 60% found just once.

This receptor was identified in a man aged 25-40 years in good health. The sample consisted of blood. The rearrangement uses TRBV12-3 or TRBV12-4 and TRBJ2-1; the D is unclear. The CDR3 spells CASSLGRTNNEQFF. In nucleotides, the CDR3 is TGTGCCAGCAGTTTAGGCAGGACCAACAATGAGCAGTTCTTC.